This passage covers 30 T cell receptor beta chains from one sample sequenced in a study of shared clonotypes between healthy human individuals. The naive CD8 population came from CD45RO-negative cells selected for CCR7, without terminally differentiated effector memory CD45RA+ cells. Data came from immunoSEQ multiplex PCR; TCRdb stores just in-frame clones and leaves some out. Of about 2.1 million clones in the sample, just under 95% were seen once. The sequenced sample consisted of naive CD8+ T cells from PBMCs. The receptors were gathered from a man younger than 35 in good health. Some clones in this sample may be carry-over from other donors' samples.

DNA of the CDR3: TGTGCCAGCAGTTTATCGAGAGGGGTAGAGACCCAGTACTTC. Translating gives CASSLSRGVETQYF. J is TRBJ2-5 and V is TRBV27; possibly TRBD1 or TRBD2 for D (5 bases each). Germline CDR1 is MNHEY and CDR2 is SMNVEV (reference sequence). V shed 0 bases and J shed 4 bases, with 9 bases lying between them. The CDR3 sequence is 14 residues long.

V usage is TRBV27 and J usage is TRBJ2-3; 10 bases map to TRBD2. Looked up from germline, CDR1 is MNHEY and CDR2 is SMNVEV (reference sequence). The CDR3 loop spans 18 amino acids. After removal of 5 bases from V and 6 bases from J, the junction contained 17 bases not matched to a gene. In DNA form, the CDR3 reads TGTGCCAGCAGTCCCCAAACTAGCGGGGAGGAGTTTTGGGATACGCAGTATTTT. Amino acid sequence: CASSPQTSGEEFWDTQYF.

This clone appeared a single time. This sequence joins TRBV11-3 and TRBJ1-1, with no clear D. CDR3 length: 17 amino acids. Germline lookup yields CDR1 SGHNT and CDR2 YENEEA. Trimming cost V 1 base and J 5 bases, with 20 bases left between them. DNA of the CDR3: TGTGCCAGCAGCTTAGCCCGCGGGGTGAAGGTAGATACTGAAGCTTTCTTT. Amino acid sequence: CASSLARGVKVDTEAFF.

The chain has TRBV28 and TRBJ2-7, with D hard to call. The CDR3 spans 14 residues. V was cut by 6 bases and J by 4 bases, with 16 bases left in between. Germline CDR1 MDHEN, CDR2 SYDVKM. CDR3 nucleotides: TGTGCCAGCAGACCTTTAATGGACGGTTACGAGCAGTACTTC. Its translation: CASRPLMDGYEQYF.

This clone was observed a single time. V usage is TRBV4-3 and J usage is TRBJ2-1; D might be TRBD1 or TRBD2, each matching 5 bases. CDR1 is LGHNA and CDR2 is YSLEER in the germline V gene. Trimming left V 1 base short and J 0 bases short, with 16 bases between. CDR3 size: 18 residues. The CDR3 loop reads CASSQARGRLSSYNEQFF. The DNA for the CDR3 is TGCGCCAGCAGCCAAGCCCGGGGCCGATTAAGCTCCTACAATGAGCAGTTCTTC.

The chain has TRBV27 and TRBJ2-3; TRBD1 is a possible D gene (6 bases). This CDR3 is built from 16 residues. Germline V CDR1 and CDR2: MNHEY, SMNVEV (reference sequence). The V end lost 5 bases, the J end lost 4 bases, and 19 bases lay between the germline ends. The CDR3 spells CASSQQGFNSPDTQYF. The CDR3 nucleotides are TGTGCCAGCAGTCAACAGGGTTTCAATTCTCCAGATACGCAGTATTTT.

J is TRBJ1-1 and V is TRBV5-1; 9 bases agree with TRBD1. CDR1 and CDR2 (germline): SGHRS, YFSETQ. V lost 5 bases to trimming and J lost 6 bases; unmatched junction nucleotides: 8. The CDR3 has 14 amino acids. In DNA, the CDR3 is TGCGCCAGCAGATCGCCGGGACAGGGATCTGAAGCTTTCTTT. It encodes CASRSPGQGSEAFF.

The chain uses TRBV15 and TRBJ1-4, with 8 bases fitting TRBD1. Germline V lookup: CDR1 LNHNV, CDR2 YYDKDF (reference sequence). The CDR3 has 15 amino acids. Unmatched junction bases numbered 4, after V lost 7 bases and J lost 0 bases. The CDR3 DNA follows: TGTGCCACCACGGACAGGGCCGCAACTAATGAAAAACTGTTTTTT. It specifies CATTDRAATNEKLFF.

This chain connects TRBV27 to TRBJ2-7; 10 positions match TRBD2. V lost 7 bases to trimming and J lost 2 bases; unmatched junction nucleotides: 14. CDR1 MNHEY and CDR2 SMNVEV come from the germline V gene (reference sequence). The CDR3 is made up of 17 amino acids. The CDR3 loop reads CASTYSGLAGETYEQYF. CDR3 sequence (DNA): TGTGCCAGCACCTATTCCGGGCTAGCGGGAGAGACCTACGAGCAGTACTTC.

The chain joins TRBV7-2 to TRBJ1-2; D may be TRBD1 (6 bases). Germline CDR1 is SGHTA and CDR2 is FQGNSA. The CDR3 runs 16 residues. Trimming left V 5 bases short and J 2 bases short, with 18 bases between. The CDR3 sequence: CASSRPRDTLNYGYTF. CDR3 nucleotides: TGTGCCAGCAGCCGGCCCCGGGACACCCTGAACTATGGCTACACCTTC.

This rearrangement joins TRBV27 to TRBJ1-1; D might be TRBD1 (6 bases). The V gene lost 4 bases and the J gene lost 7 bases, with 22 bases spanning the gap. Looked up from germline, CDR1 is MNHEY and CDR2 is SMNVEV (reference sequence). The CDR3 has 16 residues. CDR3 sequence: CASSSGGLIGVGEAFF. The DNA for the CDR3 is TGTGCCAGCAGTTCTGGGGGCCTAATAGGGGTAGGTGAAGCTTTCTTT.

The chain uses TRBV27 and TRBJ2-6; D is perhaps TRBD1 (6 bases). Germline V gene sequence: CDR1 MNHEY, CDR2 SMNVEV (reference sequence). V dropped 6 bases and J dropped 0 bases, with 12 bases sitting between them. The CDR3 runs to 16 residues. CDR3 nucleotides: TGTGCCAGCAGGGACAGCGCCTACTCTGGGGCCAACGTCCTGACTTTC. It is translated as CASRDSAYSGANVLTF. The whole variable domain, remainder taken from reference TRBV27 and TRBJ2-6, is EAQVTQNPRYLITVTGKKLTVTCSQNMNHEYMSWYRQDPGLGLRQIYYSMNVEVTDKGDVPEGYKVSRKEKRNFPLILESPSPNQTSLYFCASRDSAYSGANVLTFGAGSRLTVL.

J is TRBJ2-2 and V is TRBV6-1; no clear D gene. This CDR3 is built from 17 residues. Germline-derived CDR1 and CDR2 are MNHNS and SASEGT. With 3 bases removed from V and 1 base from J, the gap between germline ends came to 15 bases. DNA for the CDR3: TGTGCCAGCAGTGAGGACGGTGCCAATCTGAACACCGGGGAGCTGTTTTTT. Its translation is CASSEDGANLNTGELFF.

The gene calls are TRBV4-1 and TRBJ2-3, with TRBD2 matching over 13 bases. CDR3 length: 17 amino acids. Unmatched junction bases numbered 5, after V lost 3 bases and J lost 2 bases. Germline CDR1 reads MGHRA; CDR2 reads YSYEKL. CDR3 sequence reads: CASSQTGTSGNTDTQYF. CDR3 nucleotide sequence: TGCGCCAGCAGCCAGACAGGGACTAGCGGGAACACAGATACGCAGTATTTT.

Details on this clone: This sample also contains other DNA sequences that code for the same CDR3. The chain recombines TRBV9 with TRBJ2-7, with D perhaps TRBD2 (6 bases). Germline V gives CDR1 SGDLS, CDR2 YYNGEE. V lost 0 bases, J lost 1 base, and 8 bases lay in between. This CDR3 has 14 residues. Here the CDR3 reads CASSVEGRSYEQYF. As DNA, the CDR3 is TGTGCCAGCAGCGTAGAAGGGAGGTCCTACGAGCAGTACTTC.

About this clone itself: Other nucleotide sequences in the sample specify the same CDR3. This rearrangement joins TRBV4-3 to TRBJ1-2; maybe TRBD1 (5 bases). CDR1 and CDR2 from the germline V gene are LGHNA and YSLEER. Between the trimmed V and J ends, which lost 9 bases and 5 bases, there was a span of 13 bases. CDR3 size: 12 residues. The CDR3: CASRGGGYGYTF. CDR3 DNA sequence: TGCGCCAGTCGAGGTGGGGGGTATGGCTACACCTTC.

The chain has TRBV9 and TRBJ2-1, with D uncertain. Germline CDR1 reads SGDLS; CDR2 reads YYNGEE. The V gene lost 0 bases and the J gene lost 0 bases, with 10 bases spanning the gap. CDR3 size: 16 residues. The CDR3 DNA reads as TGTGCCAGCAGCGTAGAGTACTTCAGCTCCTACAATGAGCAGTTCTTC. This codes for CASSVEYFSSYNEQFF.

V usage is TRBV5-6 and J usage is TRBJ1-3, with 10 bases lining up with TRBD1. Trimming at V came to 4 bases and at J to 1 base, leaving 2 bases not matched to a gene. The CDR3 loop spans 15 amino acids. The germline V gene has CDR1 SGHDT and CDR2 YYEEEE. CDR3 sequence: CASSGDRGSGNTIYF. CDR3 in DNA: TGTGCCAGCAGCGGGGACAGGGGTTCTGGAAACACCATATATTTT.

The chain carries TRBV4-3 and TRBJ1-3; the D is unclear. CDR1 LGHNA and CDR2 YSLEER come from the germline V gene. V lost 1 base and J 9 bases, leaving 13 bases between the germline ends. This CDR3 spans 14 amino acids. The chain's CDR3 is CASSQGRGRSTIYF. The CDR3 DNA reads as TGCGCCAGCAGCCAAGGGCGTGGCCGTAGCACCATATATTTT.

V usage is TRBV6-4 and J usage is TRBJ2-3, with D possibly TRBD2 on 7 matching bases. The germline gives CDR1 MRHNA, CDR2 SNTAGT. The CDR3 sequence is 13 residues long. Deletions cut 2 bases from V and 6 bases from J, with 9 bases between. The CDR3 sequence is CASSDGGGDTQYF. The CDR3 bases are TGTGCCAGCAGTGACGGGGGGGGCGATACGCAGTATTTT.

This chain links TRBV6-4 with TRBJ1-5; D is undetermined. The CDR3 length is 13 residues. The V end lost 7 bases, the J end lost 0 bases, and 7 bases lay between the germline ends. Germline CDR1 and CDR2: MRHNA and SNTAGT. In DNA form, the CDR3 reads TGTGCCAGCACCCATTCTAGCAATCAGCCCCAGCATTTT. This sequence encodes CASTHSSNQPQHF.

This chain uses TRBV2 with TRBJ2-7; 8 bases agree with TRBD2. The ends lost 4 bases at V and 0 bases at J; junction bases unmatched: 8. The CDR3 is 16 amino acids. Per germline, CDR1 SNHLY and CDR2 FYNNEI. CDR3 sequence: CASSGFGGRTSYEQYF. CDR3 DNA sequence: TGTGCCAGCAGTGGCTTCGGCGGGAGGACCTCCTACGAGCAGTACTTC.

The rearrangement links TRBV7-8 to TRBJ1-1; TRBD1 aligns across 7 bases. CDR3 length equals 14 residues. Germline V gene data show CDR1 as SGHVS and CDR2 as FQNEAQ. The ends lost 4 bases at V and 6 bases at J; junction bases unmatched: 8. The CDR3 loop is CASSSRQGSAEAFF. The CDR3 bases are TGTGCCAGCAGCTCACGACAGGGATCGGCTGAAGCTTTCTTT.

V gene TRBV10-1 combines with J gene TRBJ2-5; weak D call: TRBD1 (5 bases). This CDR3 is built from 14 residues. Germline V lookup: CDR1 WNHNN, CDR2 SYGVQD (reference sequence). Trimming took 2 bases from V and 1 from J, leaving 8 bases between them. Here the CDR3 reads CASSEGATQETQYF. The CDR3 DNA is TGCGCCAGCAGTGAGGGGGCCACCCAAGAGACCCAGTACTTC.

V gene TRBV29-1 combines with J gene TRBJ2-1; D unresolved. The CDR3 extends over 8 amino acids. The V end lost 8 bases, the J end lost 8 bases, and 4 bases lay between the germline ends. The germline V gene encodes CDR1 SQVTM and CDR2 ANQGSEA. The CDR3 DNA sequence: TGCAGCCTATATGAGCAGTTCTTC. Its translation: CSLYEQFF.

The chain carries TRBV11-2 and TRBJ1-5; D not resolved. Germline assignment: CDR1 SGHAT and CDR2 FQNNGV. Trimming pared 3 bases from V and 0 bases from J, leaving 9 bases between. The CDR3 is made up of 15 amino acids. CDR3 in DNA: TGTGCCAGCAGCTTGTCGGCCAGTAGCAATCAGCCCCAGCATTTT. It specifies CASSLSASSNQPQHF. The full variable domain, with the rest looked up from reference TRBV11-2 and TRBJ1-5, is EAGVAQSPRYKIIEKRQSVAFWCNPISGHATLYWYQQILGQGPKLLIQFQNNGVVDDSQLPKDRFSAERLKGVDSTLKIQPAKLEDSAVYLCASSLSASSNQPQHFGDGTRLSIL.

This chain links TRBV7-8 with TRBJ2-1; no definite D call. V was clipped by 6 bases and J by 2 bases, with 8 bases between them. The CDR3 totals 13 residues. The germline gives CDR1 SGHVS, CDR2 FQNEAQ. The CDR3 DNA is TGTGCCAGCAGACCTTCCGCCTACAATGAGCAGTTCTTC. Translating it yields CASRPSAYNEQFF. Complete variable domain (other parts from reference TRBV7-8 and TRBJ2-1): GAGVSQSPRYKVAKRGQDVALRCDPISGHVSLFWYQQALGQGPEFLTYFQNEAQLDKSGLPSDRFFAERPEGSVSTLKIQRTQQEDSAVYLCASRPSAYNEQFFGPGTRLTVL.

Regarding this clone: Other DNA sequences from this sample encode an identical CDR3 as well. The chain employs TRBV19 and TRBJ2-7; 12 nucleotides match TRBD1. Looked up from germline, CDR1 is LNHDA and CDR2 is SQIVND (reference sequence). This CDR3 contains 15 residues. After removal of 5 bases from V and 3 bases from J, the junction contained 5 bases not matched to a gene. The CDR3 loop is CASSLGTGGLYEQYF. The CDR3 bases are TGTGCCAGTAGTCTTGGGACAGGGGGCCTCTACGAGCAGTACTTC.

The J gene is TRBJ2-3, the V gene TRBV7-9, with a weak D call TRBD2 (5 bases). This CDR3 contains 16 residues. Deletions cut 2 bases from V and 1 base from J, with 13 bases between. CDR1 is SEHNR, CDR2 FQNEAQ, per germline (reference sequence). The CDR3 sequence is CASSLTIVRGTDTQYF. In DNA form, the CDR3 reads TGTGCCAGCAGCTTAACGATTGTGCGGGGCACAGATACGCAGTATTTT.

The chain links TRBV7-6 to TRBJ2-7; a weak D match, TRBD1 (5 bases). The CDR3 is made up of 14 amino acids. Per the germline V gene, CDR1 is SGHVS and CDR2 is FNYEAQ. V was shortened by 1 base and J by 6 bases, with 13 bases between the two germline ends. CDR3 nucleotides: TGTGCCAGCAGCTTAGGGGGCGCAAGTGTCGAGCAGTACTTC. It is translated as CASSLGGASVEQYF.